The entry below describes one T cell receptor beta chain. Antigen unknown. The data are from a study of cytomegalovirus exposure and HLA in healthy donors. With V trimmed by 5 bases and J by 7 bases, 9 bases remained unmatched. Germline loops: CDR1 SGHRS, CDR2 YFSETQ. This CDR3 has 14 amino acids. PCR amplification relied on 60 Vbeta primers (plus 13 Jbeta primers). The assay was immunoSEQ multiplex PCR, and TCRdb's table has in-frame clones only and misses some. The sample table includes tens of thousands of clones. Study-wide findings and caveats: Being indistinguishable, some V segments were excluded, TRBV6-2 and TRBV6-3 among them. Later work showed greater clonal expansion in HLA-associated TCR beta chains than in equally common others.

The chain links TRBV5-1 to TRBJ2-7; 10 nucleotides line up with TRBD1. Input material: PBMCs. This TCR came from a woman aged 60-75 years in good health and CMV-seropositive. The CDR3 nucleotides read TGCGCCAGCAGGGACCCGGGACAGGGGCTTGAGCAGTACTTC. It translates to CASRDPGQGLEQYF.